The TCR beta chain described here comes from a study of blood T cell repertoires in COVID-19. Using immunoSEQ multiplex PCR, the repertoire was profiled, and TCRdb retains in-frame clones only, with some absent. Of 300,000 to 450,000 clones listed, roughly 80% are singletons. This clone has more than one count but fewer than ten. Trimming removed 5 bases from V and 6 bases from J; junction bases left unmatched: 15. CDR1 is KGHDR, CDR2 SFDVKD, per germline. This CDR3 comprises 19 residues. This clonotype was sampled from a human donor with acute or convalescent COVID-19. The donor label of this sample is uncertain. The sequencing input was peripheral blood. The J gene is TRBJ2-2, the V gene TRBV24-1, with 12 bases identical to TRBD1. The CDR3 region is CATSADAGTGGLGAGELFF. The CDR3 DNA is TGTGCCACCAGTGCCGACGCCGGGACAGGGGGCCTCGGGGCCGGGGAGCTGTTTTTT.